This TCR beta chain came from a study of cytomegalovirus exposure and HLA in healthy donors. Germline V gene data show CDR1 as GTSNPN and CDR2 as SVGIG (reference sequence). Trimming removed 0 bases at V and 7 bases at J, with 9 bases between. The CDR3 is 13 amino acids. 60 Vbeta and 13 Jbeta primers were used in PCR. The method was immunoSEQ multiplex PCR; TCRdb's version includes in-frame clones alone and lacks a portion of them. The table includes 90,000 to 130,000 clones, roughly 86% detected once. The receptor was isolated from a man between 40 and 49 years old in good health and CMV-seronegative. Input material: PBMCs. The chain combines TRBV30 with TRBJ2-2; no firm D call. In DNA form, the CDR3 reads TGTGCCTGGAGTGTTCGAGTGGTCGGGGAGCTGTTTTTT. The encoded protein is CAWSVRVVGELFF. Supplemented by reference TRBV30 and TRBJ2-2, the full variable domain reads SQTIHQWPATLVQPVGSPLSLECTVEGTSNPNLYWYRQAAGRGLQLLFYSVGIGQISSEVPQNLSASRPQDRQFILSSKKLLLSDSGFYLCAWSVRVVGELFFGEGSRLTVL.